Included here is one T cell receptor beta chain sequence, with context. This sample is part of a study of OX40 agonist ivuxolimab in advanced cancers. Profiling relied on immunoSEQ multiplex PCR, and the TCRdb table lists in-frame clones only, not all of them. This sample carries 50,000 to 70,000 clones, around 91% of them seen once, and the ten largest clones take roughly an eighth. The CDR3 is made up of 11 amino acids. V was shortened by 6 bases and J by 5 bases, with 8 bases between the two germline ends. CDR1 and CDR2 (germline): SNHLY, FYNNEI. The chain has TRBV2 and TRBJ2-7; possibly TRBD2 for D (5 bases). The sequence derives from an adult with an advanced solid tumor such as melanoma, head and neck, liver or kidney cancer. Sample: CD4+ or CD8+ T cells sorted from blood, taken in a trial of the OX40 agonist ivuxolimab. The CDR3 here is CASRWENEQYF. CDR3 DNA sequence: TGTGCCAGCAGGTGGGAGAACGAGCAGTACTTC.